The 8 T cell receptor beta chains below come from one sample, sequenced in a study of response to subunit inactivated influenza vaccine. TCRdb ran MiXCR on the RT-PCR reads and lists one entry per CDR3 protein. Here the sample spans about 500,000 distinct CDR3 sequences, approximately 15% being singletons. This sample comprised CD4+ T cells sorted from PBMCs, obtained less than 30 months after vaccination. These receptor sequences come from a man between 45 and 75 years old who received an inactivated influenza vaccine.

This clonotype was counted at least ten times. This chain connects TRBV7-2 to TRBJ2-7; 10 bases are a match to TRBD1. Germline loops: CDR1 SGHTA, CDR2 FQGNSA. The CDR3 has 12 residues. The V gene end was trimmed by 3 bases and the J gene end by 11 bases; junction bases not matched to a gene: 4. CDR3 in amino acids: CASSFRQGAKYF. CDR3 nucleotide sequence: TGTGCCAGCAGCTTCAGACAGGGGGCGAAGTACTTC. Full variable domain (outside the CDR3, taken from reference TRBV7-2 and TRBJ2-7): GAGVSQSPSNKVTEKGKDVELRCDPISGHTALYWYRQSLGQGLEFLIYFQGNSAPDKSGLPSDRFSAERTGGSVSTLTIQRTQQEDSAVYLCASSFRQGAKYFGPGTRLTVT.

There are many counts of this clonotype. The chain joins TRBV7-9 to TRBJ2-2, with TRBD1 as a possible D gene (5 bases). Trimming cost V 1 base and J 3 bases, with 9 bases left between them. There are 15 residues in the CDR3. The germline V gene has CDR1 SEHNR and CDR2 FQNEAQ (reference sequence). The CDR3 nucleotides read TGTGCCAGCAGCTTAGAGACAGCTTACACCGGGGAGCTGTTTTTT. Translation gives CASSLETAYTGELFF.

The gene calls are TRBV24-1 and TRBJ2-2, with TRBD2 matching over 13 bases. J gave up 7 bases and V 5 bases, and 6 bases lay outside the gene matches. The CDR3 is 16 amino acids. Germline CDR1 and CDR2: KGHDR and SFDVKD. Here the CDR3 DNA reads TGTGCCACCAGTGTCGGACTAGCGGGAGCTGGCGGGGAGCTGTTTTTT. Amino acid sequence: CATSVGLAGAGGELFF.

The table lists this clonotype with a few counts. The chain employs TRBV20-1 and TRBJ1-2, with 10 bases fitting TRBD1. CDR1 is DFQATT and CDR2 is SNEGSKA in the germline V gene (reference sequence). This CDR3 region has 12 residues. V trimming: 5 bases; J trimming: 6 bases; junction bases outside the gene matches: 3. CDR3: CSAHGTGDGYTF. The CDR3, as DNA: TGCAGTGCTCATGGGACAGGGGATGGCTACACCTTC.

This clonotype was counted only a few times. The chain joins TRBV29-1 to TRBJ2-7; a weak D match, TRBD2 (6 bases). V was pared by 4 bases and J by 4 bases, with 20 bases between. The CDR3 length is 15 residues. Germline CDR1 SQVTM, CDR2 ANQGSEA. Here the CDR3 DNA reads TGCAGCGTTGTTAGCGGTCCCCCAAGGTTTTACGAGCAGTACTTC. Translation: CSVVSGPPRFYEQYF.

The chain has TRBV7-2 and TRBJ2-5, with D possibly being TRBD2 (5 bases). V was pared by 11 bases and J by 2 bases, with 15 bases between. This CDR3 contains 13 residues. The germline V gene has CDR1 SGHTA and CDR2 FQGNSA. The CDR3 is CASLRGVQETQYF. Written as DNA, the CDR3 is TGTGCCTCTCTTCGGGGTGTGCAAGAGACCCAGTACTTC.

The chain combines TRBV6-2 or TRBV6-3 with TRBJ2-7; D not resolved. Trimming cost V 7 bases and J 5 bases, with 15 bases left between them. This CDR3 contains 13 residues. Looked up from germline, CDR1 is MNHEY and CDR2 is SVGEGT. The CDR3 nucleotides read TGTGCCAGCAATCTAGTGAGGACCAACGAGCAGTACTTC. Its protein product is CASNLVRTNEQYF.

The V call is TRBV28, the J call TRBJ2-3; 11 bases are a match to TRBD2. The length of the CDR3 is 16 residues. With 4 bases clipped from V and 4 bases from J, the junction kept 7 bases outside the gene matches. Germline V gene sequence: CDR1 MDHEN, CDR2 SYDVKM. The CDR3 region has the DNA TGTGCCAGCAGTTCCCGTGGTAGCGGGAGGGCAGATACGCAGTATTTT. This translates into CASSSRGSGRADTQYF.